A selection of T cell receptor beta chains follows, all from one sample in a study of cytomegalovirus exposure and HLA in healthy donors. TCRdb's copy holds only in-frame clones and misses some; the assay was immunoSEQ multiplex PCR. The table lists around 160,000 clones, 68% of them singletons. Material: PBMCs. The receptors derive from a woman between 40 and 55 years old in good health and CMV-seropositive. Each CDR3 is given with its conserved first and last residue. Fields, in order: clone size, D gene, J gene, V gene, CDR3 protein. The D gene is left open where the match is weak. Rows may omit the clone size; those that give it use once, few, many or a size class.

clone size: -
D gene: -
J gene: TRBJ2-2
V gene: TRBV7-7
CDR3 protein: CASSSGDGELFF

clone size: once
D gene: TRBD1
J gene: TRBJ2-7
V gene: TRBV7-3
CDR3 protein: CASSLTPGGRYEQYF

clone size: -
D gene: TRBD1
J gene: TRBJ2-7
V gene: TRBV6-6
CDR3 protein: CASSVTGTGVGQYF

clone size: few
D gene: TRBD1
J gene: TRBJ2-7
V gene: TRBV6-1
CDR3 protein: CASRQGAAGYEQYF

clone size: -
D gene: -
J gene: TRBJ2-2
V gene: TRBV6-1
CDR3 protein: CASSELGATGELFF

clone size: -
D gene: TRBD1
J gene: TRBJ2-3
V gene: TRBV6-1
CDR3 protein: CASSEVWGNRGSTDTQYF

clone size: -
D gene: TRBD2
J gene: TRBJ2-3
V gene: TRBV6-4
CDR3 protein: CASGTSGGDTQYF

clone size: -
D gene: -
J gene: TRBJ1-5
V gene: TRBV4-1
CDR3 protein: CASSPGKNQPQHF

clone size: -
D gene: -
J gene: TRBJ1-2
V gene: TRBV7-2
CDR3 protein: CASSRAGPGGYTF

clone size: -
D gene: -
J gene: TRBJ2-6
V gene: TRBV5-1
CDR3 protein: CASSSQEANVLTF

clone size: -
D gene: TRBD2
J gene: TRBJ2-7
V gene: TRBV7-9
CDR3 protein: CASSQWTSGPYEQYF

clone size: once
D gene: -
J gene: TRBJ2-5
V gene: TRBV6-6
CDR3 protein: CASKETSVETQYF

clone size: few
D gene: TRBD2
J gene: TRBJ2-1
V gene: TRBV4-3
CDR3 protein: CASSQAPAGGYNEQFF

clone size: -
D gene: TRBD1
J gene: TRBJ1-1
V gene: TRBV6-6
CDR3 protein: CASSYGTGGTEAFF

clone size: -
D gene: TRBD2
J gene: TRBJ2-1
V gene: TRBV2
CDR3 protein: CASLGGSSYNEQFF

clone size: -
D gene: TRBD2
J gene: TRBJ2-4
V gene: TRBV28
CDR3 protein: CASSLRTSWGKNIQYF

clone size: few
D gene: TRBD2
J gene: TRBJ2-1
V gene: TRBV19
CDR3 protein: CASSRISGRANDEQFF

clone size: -
D gene: TRBD2
J gene: TRBJ2-2
V gene: TRBV7-2
CDR3 protein: CASSLLAGGPGAGELFF

clone size: few
D gene: -
J gene: TRBJ2-2
V gene: TRBV5-5
CDR3 protein: CASSSSQGALFF

clone size: -
D gene: TRBD2
J gene: TRBJ2-1
V gene: TRBV15
CDR3 protein: CATSRVSTGRSWYNEQFF

clone size: -
D gene: TRBD1
J gene: TRBJ2-7
V gene: TRBV4-2
CDR3 protein: CASSQESGTGGAYEQYF

clone size: -
D gene: TRBD2
J gene: TRBJ2-3
V gene: TRBV4-2
CDR3 protein: CASSQVAGVPDTQYF

clone size: few
D gene: TRBD1
J gene: TRBJ1-5
V gene: TRBV5-1
CDR3 protein: CASSQGGGGQPQHF

clone size: -
D gene: -
J gene: TRBJ1-2
V gene: TRBV25-1
CDR3 protein: CASSVSANYGYTF

clone size: -
D gene: TRBD2
J gene: TRBJ2-3
V gene: TRBV6-1
CDR3 protein: CASRAGLAIDTQYF

clone size: -
D gene: TRBD1
J gene: TRBJ1-4
V gene: TRBV6-1
CDR3 protein: CASTRQGGNEKLFF

clone size: -
D gene: TRBD2
J gene: TRBJ2-3
V gene: TRBV7-2
CDR3 protein: CASSLGTSGGALDTQYF

clone size: -
D gene: -
J gene: TRBJ1-5
V gene: TRBV28
CDR3 protein: CASSFGGWYSNQPQHF

clone size: -
D gene: -
J gene: TRBJ1-3
V gene: TRBV7-2
CDR3 protein: CASSFLGNTIYF

clone size: -
D gene: TRBD1
J gene: TRBJ1-1
V gene: TRBV5-1
CDR3 protein: CASSFVTGRSAEAFF

clone size: -
D gene: -
J gene: TRBJ2-7
V gene: TRBV20-1
CDR3 protein: CSARLMYEQYF

clone size: few
D gene: TRBD1
J gene: TRBJ2-3
V gene: TRBV5-4
CDR3 protein: CASSGRGRTDTQYF

clone size: -
D gene: -
J gene: TRBJ1-2
V gene: TRBV29-1
CDR3 protein: CSAVNRVGIPWYPF

clone size: -
D gene: -
J gene: TRBJ2-7
V gene: TRBV10-3
CDR3 protein: CAISGDRYCGRDF

clone size: once
D gene: TRBD1
J gene: TRBJ2-7
V gene: TRBV25-1
CDR3 protein: CASSVSGGIYEQYF

clone size: -
D gene: TRBD1
J gene: TRBJ1-3
V gene: TRBV7-2
CDR3 protein: CASSLEPPGQGSGNTIYF

clone size: -
D gene: TRBD2
J gene: TRBJ2-3
V gene: TRBV9
CDR3 protein: CASSARLAGAQDTQYF

clone size: -
D gene: -
J gene: TRBJ2-3
V gene: TRBV5-1
CDR3 protein: CASSFSTTDTQYF

clone size: -
D gene: TRBD2
J gene: TRBJ2-2
V gene: TRBV7-3
CDR3 protein: CASSLWGLAGAGGTGELFF

clone size: -
D gene: -
J gene: TRBJ2-7
V gene: TRBV27
CDR3 protein: CASSPGLGGSYEQYF

clone size: -
D gene: -
J gene: TRBJ1-2
V gene: TRBV18
CDR3 protein: CASSPEGFNGYTF

clone size: -
D gene: -
J gene: TRBJ1-1
V gene: TRBV5-4
CDR3 protein: CASSLGTGQNTEAFF

clone size: -
D gene: TRBD2
J gene: TRBJ2-1
V gene: TRBV28
CDR3 protein: CASSLVSGLAQFF

clone size: -
D gene: TRBD1
J gene: TRBJ2-7
V gene: TRBV2
CDR3 protein: CASSADRGGFSYKYF

clone size: -
D gene: TRBD1
J gene: TRBJ2-1
V gene: TRBV14
CDR3 protein: CASSQVTGGDNEQFF